The present T cell receptor (beta chain) was sequenced within a study of regulatory T cells in long-lasting Graves disease (dated by TCRdb to the early 2020s). With regard to the full study: Patients with newly diagnosed Graves' disease had been on antithyroid drugs for under 3 months. A total of around 33 samples underwent TCR sequencing, from about 13 patients with persistent Graves' disease and 20 or so patients with newly diagnosed Graves' disease. The study was registered as a clinical trial and conducted in China. Peripheral blood TCR sequencing and RNA sequencing compared persistent Graves' disease patients with newly diagnosed Graves' disease patients.

General study outcomes and caveats: TRBV28, TRBJ1-2 and TRBJ2-5 were preferentially used in persistent disease, while TRBV20-1 and TRBJ2-1 were favored in newly diagnosed disease. The study examined only peripheral blood because the primary lesion, thyroid tissue, could not be accessed. Compared with newly diagnosed patients, patients with persistent Graves' disease had lower TCR Shannon entropy and fewer highly expanded clones, which suggests clonal expansion. As a limitation, the authors acknowledged that the small sample size may reduce accuracy. Only the TCR beta chain was sequenced and analyzed. A larger number of public clonotypes was shared among persistent patients (about 2,700) than among newly diagnosed patients (around 870).

The intended sense of this specimen's time point label: newly diagnosed GD, antithyroid drugs for less than 3 months. For both TCR sequencing and RNA sequencing, RNA was extracted from PBMCs in TRIzol. The diagnosis of Graves' disease followed American Thyroid Association guidelines. The patients came from an endocrinology department in Xi'an, China. Each patient gave 7 to 9.5 milliliters of peripheral blood, collected in an EDTA anticoagulant tube. Ficoll Paque Plus density gradient separation was used to isolate PBMCs, and no additional T cell sorting was done. An Agilent 2100 Bioanalyzer and agarose gel were used to assess RNA quality, and a NanoDrop 2000 was used to measure RNA concentration. Library creation used multiplex PCR. Instrument on record: Illumina HiSeq 4000. iRepertoire HTBI primers and Arm-PCR amplification of CDR3 regions were used to construct TCR beta libraries. Gel purification was performed on PCR products prior to sequencing. In the original analysis: Across samples, 60 to 70 TRBV and 12 to 15 TRBJ segments were identified and used for gene usage analysis of CDR3 amino acid clonotypes. Filtered high-quality paired reads were merged into contigs using COPE and FqMerger. BLAST was used to align contigs to IMGT TRBV, TRBD and TRBJ reference genes, and CDR3 was defined according to IMGT. Any clonotype with a frequency above 0.1% was classified as a highly expanded clone. Repertoire diversity was measured by Shannon entropy, and V-J evenness by the Gini coefficient. Public clonotypes were defined as clonotypes shared by more than one individual. In-frame beta chains were kept once TCRdb had trimmed the public reads at Q25 with fastp and called clones with MiXCR. Here each entry gathers all rows of one CDR3 protein and keeps the most common genes and DNA. The V and J calls, along with clone size, are taken from TCRdb and not from the paper's own processing. The sample yields 360,000 or so distinct CDR3 sequences; around 15% were counted once. Of the sample, 20% is held by the ten largest clones.

With regard to this clonotype: This receptor's antigen is unknown. One base away there is no much larger clone; base qualities are not given.

From the cysteine through the phenylalanine, the CDR3 covers 13 amino acids. Of the read, only the CDR3 DNA is kept; its 39 bases are in frame from base 1. V is clipped by 3 bases and J by 0 bases, and the sequence between their germline boundaries is 4 bases long. According to the germline V gene, CDR1 reads MNHGY and CDR2 reads SVAAGI. The same sample was also used in a study of T cells in Graves' hyperthyroidism and ophthalmopathy. As the second study states: Stable Graves' hyperthyroidism was defined as no progression to ophthalmopathy during 18 months of follow-up. Hyperthyroidism patients were aged 18 to 65 years and newly diagnosed, with disease duration of less than 2 months. Any patient with an uncontrolled infection, another autoimmune disease, pregnancy or lactation was excluded. Clinical symptoms, serum thyroxine and TRAb, thyroid ultrasound, and orbital computed tomography formed the basis for the diagnoses. A first-round RT-PCR of the TCR CDR3 used the HTBI primer set with the Qiagen OneStep RT-PCR kit. Blood samples also contained most of the expanded thyroid clonotypes (frequency above 0.001), which suggests that blood repertoires may reflect thyroid immune responses. A 13 V-J signature model separated ophthalmopathy from stable hyperthyroidism, with around 88% sensitivity and roughly 81% specificity in cross-validation and 80%/75% in testing. In validation, the model predicted progression to ophthalmopathy a median of around 6.5 months before onset, with about 64% sensitivity and roughly 72% specificity. A discovery cohort of approximately 100 patients, approximately 44 with Graves' ophthalmopathy and fewer than 65 with stable Graves' hyperthyroidism, was used to find distinguishing TCR V-J signatures. An independent validation cohort of around 19 hyperthyroidism patients and about 15 patients who later progressed to ophthalmopathy tested prospective prediction of ophthalmopathy. For training and testing, the 100 or so patients in the discovery cohort were randomly divided in a 7:3 ratio. Thyroid tissue and blood T-cell repertoires from about six Graves' hyperthyroidism patients were also compared in the study. After blood sampling, hyperthyroidism patients were treated with methimazole at a starting dose of 30 mg daily, and ophthalmopathy patients were treated with high-dose intravenous methylprednisolone. Libraries were constructed in a second round of multiplex PCR, after which size selection and purification were performed. The libraries were sequenced on an Illumina HiSeq2000 using paired-end 100 bp reads. SOAPnuke was used to process the raw data, removing reads that contained adapters or uncalled bases, had a mean Phred below 15, or lacked an exact match to the constant primer or identifier. High-quality paired reads were merged with COPE v1.2.5, and unique nucleotide sequences were defined as clonotypes. MiTCR v1.1 was used to align the clonotypes against IMGT TRBV, TRBD and TRBJ reference segments. The analysis included only V-J combinations with a frequency above 0.0001, which together covered around 99% of the repertoires. The TCS score was defined as the ratio of F50 (clonal expansion) to E x V (chaos), calculated using BLOSUM62-based TCRdist between CDR3 peptides within each V-J. Welch's t-statistics and random forest reduced around 550 V-J features to around 14, which were used in a naive Bayes classifier (R e1071). No statistical method was used to set the sample size in advance, and investigators knew the group allocation. The paper reports TCR Vbeta CDR3 sequencing of fewer than 150 peripheral blood samples: under 45 ophthalmopathy, approximately 74 hyperthyroidism and around 17 progressor patients.

The V and J segments used are TRBV6-9 and TRBJ2-3; no D gene is confidently identified. This clonotype was obtained from a young woman with Graves disease. Donor details come from another sample of the same person, matched by shared clones. Sequencing used peripheral blood mononuclear cells (PBMCs), obtained at new diagnosis, from a patient treated with antithyroid drugs. The DNA sequence is given as TGTGCCAGCAGTTACATCAGCACAGATACGCAGTATTTT. Its translation reads: CASSYISTDTQYF.